The next 7 T cell receptor beta chains were all read from a single sample in a study of neoadjuvant anti-PD-1 for oral cavity cancer. Libraries were prepared by immunoSEQ multiplex PCR; TCRdb keeps only in-frame clonotypes and omits some of them. The table records 40,000 or so clones, 35% to 45% of them present only once. Time point given: after neoadjuvant nivolumab, at surgical resection. Material: tumor tissue, obtained after nivolumab (anti-PD-1) treatment. These receptors originate from a person aged 40 to 85 with oral cavity squamous cell carcinoma.

This clone was counted many times. The rearrangement uses TRBV7-6 and TRBJ1-5; D gene unclear. The CDR3 extends over 14 amino acids. Germline V gives CDR1 SGHVS, CDR2 FNYEAQ. V lost 5 bases and J lost 2, with 10 bases in between. CDR3 sequence reads: CASSQRGGNQPQHF. CDR3 bases: TGTGCCAGCAGCCAACGGGGTGGCAATCAGCCCCAGCATTTT.

The chain has TRBV27 and TRBJ1-2; unclear D gene. V lost 4 bases to trimming and J lost 3 bases, with 12 bases between them. Germline V gene sequence: CDR1 MNHEY, CDR2 SMNVEV (reference sequence). The CDR3 totals 14 residues. The CDR3 DNA reads TGTGCCAGCAGTTCACTAGGGAAGGACTATGGCTACACCTTC. It encodes CASSSLGKDYGYTF.

V usage is TRBV5-1 and J usage is TRBJ2-3; D assignment may be TRBD1 or TRBD2 (5 bases each). V dropped 4 bases and J dropped 6 bases, with 15 bases sitting between them. Germline V gives CDR1 SGHRS, CDR2 YFSETQ. The CDR3 spans 14 residues. The CDR3 reads CASSLGTYEDTQYF. The CDR3 DNA sequence: TGCGCCAGCAGCCTGGGGACCTATGAGGATACGCAGTATTTT.

The V call is TRBV10-3, the J call TRBJ2-7; TRBD1 matches 7 bases. Looked up from germline, CDR1 is ENHRY and CDR2 is SYGVKD. The CDR3 is made up of 13 amino acids. V lost 2 bases, J lost 7 bases, and 5 bases stayed unmatched. As DNA, the CDR3 is TGTGCCATCAGTGAGGGGGACAGTTGGGAGCAGTACTTC. As protein: CAISEGDSWEQYF.

This chain links TRBV2 with TRBJ2-2; the D gene is possibly TRBD1 (5 bases). CDR1 is SNHLY and CDR2 is FYNNEI in the germline V gene. V lost 8 bases, J lost 6 bases, and 16 bases lay in between. The CDR3 loop spans 14 amino acids. The CDR3 coding sequence is TGTGCCAGCTCTGAGTCTGGGGCTGCCGGGGAGCTGTTTTTT. Its protein is CASSESGAAGELFF.

V usage is TRBV6-5 and J usage is TRBJ1-2; 9 bases align to TRBD1. Germline V gene sequence: CDR1 MNHEY, CDR2 SVGAGI. The V and J ends lost 5 bases and 5 bases, in that order; junction bases with no gene match: 6. The CDR3 is 14 amino acids. CDR3 sequence (DNA): TGTGCCAGCAGTCGGACAGGGGTAGGGTATGGCTACACCTTC. Its translation is CASSRTGVGYGYTF.

The chain is built from TRBV5-1 and TRBJ2-7; D possibly corresponds to TRBD2 (6 bases). CDR1 is SGHRS, CDR2 YFSETQ, per germline. This CDR3 comprises 15 residues. V shed 0 bases and J shed 2 bases, with 12 bases lying between them. The CDR3 DNA follows: TGCGCCAGCAGCTTGGATTTTAGCGGAACCTACGAGCAGTACTTC. Translation: CASSLDFSGTYEQYF.